Below are 15 T cell receptor beta chains sequenced from a single sample in a study of T cells in Graves' hyperthyroidism and ophthalmopathy. Regions amplified from RNA transcripts were the TCR beta CDR3 regions. In the first-round RT-PCR of the TCR CDR3, the HTBI primer set was used. Each CDR3 protein is one row after TCRdb ran MiXCR on the multiplex PCR reads. This table holds about 350,000 distinct CDR3 sequences, 15% to 20% found once. Material for sequencing was blood. The receptors shown here come from a woman between 40 and 55 years old with Graves' ophthalmopathy.

The rearrangement joins TRBV27 to TRBJ1-3; D call uncertain. Germline V lookup: CDR1 MNHEY, CDR2 SMNVEV (reference sequence). This CDR3 comprises 15 residues. Trimming removed 0 bases from V and 4 bases from J, with 10 bases in between. The CDR3 DNA sequence: TGTGCCAGCAGTTTATCAGCGGTGTACGGAAACACCATATATTTT. It specifies CASSLSAVYGNTIYF.

This clonotype was seen repeatedly, ten times or more. The chain links TRBV6-1 to TRBJ2-7; a possible D gene is TRBD2 (6 bases). This CDR3 region has 15 residues. The germline CDR1 and CDR2 sequences are MNHNS and SASEGT. Trimming took 0 bases from V and 3 from J, leaving 12 bases between them. CDR3 nucleotides: TGTGCCAGCAGTGAAGCGCAGGGCGGGATCTACGAGCAGTACTTC. Amino acid sequence: CASSEAQGGIYEQYF.

The chain is built from TRBV24-1 and TRBJ1-5, with D uncertain. The germline gives CDR1 KGHDR, CDR2 SFDVKD. Trimming removed 7 bases from V and 4 bases from J, with 10 bases in between. The CDR3 has 13 residues. The chain's CDR3 is CATSASRNQPQHF. Here the CDR3 DNA reads TGTGCCACCAGCGCCAGTCGAAATCAGCCCCAGCATTTT.

This clonotype was found many times. The CDR3 sequence: CSATGTDYGYTF. The DNA for the CDR3 is TGCAGCGCCACCGGGACAGACTATGGCTACACCTTC. The chain joins TRBV29-1 to TRBJ1-2; 7 bases agree with TRBD1. The CDR3 is 12 amino acids. J was trimmed by 3 bases and V by 7 bases; bases with no gene match: 5. CDR1 SQVTM and CDR2 ANQGSEA come from the germline V gene.

This clonotype was counted many times. The chain links TRBV28 to TRBJ2-5; D is unresolved. The CDR3 has 15 amino acids. The ends were cut back, 4 bases at V and 5 bases at J, with 17 bases in the middle. Germline CDR1 reads MDHEN; CDR2 reads SYDVKM. The CDR3: CASSSPRSARETQYF. The CDR3 nucleotides are TGTGCCAGCAGTTCCCCCCGGTCCGCTAGGGAGACCCAGTACTTC. The variable domain in full, with the rest retrieved from reference TRBV28 and TRBJ2-5, is DVKVTQSSRYLVKRTGEKVFLECVQDMDHENMFWYRQDPGLGLRLIYFSYDVKMKEKGDIPEGYSVSREKKERFSLILESASTNQTSMYLCASSSPRSARETQYFGPGTRLLVL.

This clonotype was seen ten or more times. The rearrangement joins TRBV6-2 or TRBV6-3 to TRBJ2-7; D uncertain. Trimming removed 8 bases at V and 1 base at J, with 9 bases between. CDR3 length equals 12 residues. Germline V gene data show CDR1 as MNHEY and CDR2 as SVGEGT. The CDR3 protein is CASGEVSYEQYF. As DNA, the CDR3 is TGTGCCAGCGGGGAAGTGTCCTACGAGCAGTACTTC.

This chain uses TRBV6-2 or TRBV6-3 with TRBJ2-7; 9 nucleotides line up with TRBD1. CDR3 length equals 18 residues. The germline V gene has CDR1 MNHEY and CDR2 SVGEGT. Trimming took 6 bases from V and 2 from J; bases not matched to a gene: 17. In DNA, the CDR3 is TGTGCCAGCAGCCGGACAGGGGAGGACGTAAGGGTGGCCTACGAGCAGTACTTC. It is translated as CASSRTGEDVRVAYEQYF.

There are many counts of this clonotype. The chain links TRBV7-2 to TRBJ2-7; tentatively, D is TRBD1 or TRBD2 (5 bases each). This CDR3 comprises 16 residues. Germline CDR1 reads SGHTA; CDR2 reads FQGNSA. V lost 0 bases and J 0 bases, leaving 12 bases between the germline ends. The CDR3, as DNA: TGTGCCAGCAGCTTAGCGGGGACGCACAGCTCCTACGAGCAGTACTTC. It is translated as CASSLAGTHSSYEQYF.

Many counts were recorded for this clonotype. The CDR3 sequence is CASSDNGLETQYF. The DNA of the CDR3 is TGTGCCAGCAGTGATAACGGGTTGGAGACCCAGTACTTC. The chain couples TRBV6-1 to TRBJ2-5; D gene uncertain. CDR3 length: 13 residues. Germline CDR1 and CDR2: MNHNS and SASEGT. V was cut by 3 bases and J by 5 bases, with 10 bases left in between.

This clonotype was counted ten times or more. The chain carries TRBV4-2 and TRBJ2-7, with D perhaps TRBD2 (5 bases). V was pared by 4 bases and J by 2 bases, with 9 bases between. In germline, CDR1 is LGHNA, CDR2 YNFKEQ. CDR3 length equals 13 residues. CDR3 sequence (DNA): TGTGCCAGCAGCCTTCGAGGGCCCTACGAGCAGTACTTC. Amino acids: CASSLRGPYEQYF.

This clonotype has a count of ten or more. The chain links TRBV9 to TRBJ2-5; the D gene is possibly TRBD2 (7 bases). The V and J ends lost 5 bases and 5 bases respectively, with 13 bases between them. This CDR3 is 13 amino acids long. Germline V gives CDR1 SGDLS, CDR2 YYNGEE. The CDR3 here is CASSVQGGETQYF. In DNA form, the CDR3 reads TGTGCCAGCAGTGTACAGGGAGGGGAGACCCAGTACTTC.

This clonotype is a singleton in its sample. Germline is not matched at one junction end, which may reflect a read error. V and J are TRBV6-1 and TRBJ2-2; D may be TRBD2 (5 bases). CDR1 is MNHNS, CDR2 SASEGT, per germline. This CDR3 has 13 residues. The CDR3 is CASKILNTGELYF. Written as DNA, the CDR3 is TGTGCCAGCAAAATTCTTAACACCGGGGAGCTGTATTTT.

At least ten counts were recorded for this clonotype. This chain links TRBV6-2 or TRBV6-3 with TRBJ2-7, with 7 bases fitting TRBD1. In germline, CDR1 is MNHEY, CDR2 SVGEGT. V dropped 8 bases and J dropped 4; count of bases not matched to a gene: 2. The CDR3 consists of 11 residues. The CDR3 DNA is TGTGCCAGCGGGACAGCATACGAGCAGTACTTC. Translated, it gives CASGTAYEQYF.

In its sample, this clonotype was seen many times. The chain is built from TRBV2 and TRBJ1-6; D not certain. CDR3 length equals 14 residues. Germline V gives CDR1 SNHLY, CDR2 FYNNEI. The germline V and J ends were trimmed by 6 bases and 5 bases, with 11 bases remaining between them. CDR3 in DNA: TGTGCCAGCAGGATTGTCGGGGATAATTCACCCCTCCACTTT. Protein: CASRIVGDNSPLHF.

This clonotype was seen many times. The CDR3 here is CASWEIGPNGYTF. CDR3 bases: TGTGCCAGCTGGGAGATCGGGCCCAATGGCTACACCTTC. The chain is built from TRBV28 and TRBJ1-2, with D hard to call. CDR3 length equals 13 residues. Germline CDR1 MDHEN, CDR2 SYDVKM. Trimming removed 8 bases at V and 6 bases at J, with 16 bases between.